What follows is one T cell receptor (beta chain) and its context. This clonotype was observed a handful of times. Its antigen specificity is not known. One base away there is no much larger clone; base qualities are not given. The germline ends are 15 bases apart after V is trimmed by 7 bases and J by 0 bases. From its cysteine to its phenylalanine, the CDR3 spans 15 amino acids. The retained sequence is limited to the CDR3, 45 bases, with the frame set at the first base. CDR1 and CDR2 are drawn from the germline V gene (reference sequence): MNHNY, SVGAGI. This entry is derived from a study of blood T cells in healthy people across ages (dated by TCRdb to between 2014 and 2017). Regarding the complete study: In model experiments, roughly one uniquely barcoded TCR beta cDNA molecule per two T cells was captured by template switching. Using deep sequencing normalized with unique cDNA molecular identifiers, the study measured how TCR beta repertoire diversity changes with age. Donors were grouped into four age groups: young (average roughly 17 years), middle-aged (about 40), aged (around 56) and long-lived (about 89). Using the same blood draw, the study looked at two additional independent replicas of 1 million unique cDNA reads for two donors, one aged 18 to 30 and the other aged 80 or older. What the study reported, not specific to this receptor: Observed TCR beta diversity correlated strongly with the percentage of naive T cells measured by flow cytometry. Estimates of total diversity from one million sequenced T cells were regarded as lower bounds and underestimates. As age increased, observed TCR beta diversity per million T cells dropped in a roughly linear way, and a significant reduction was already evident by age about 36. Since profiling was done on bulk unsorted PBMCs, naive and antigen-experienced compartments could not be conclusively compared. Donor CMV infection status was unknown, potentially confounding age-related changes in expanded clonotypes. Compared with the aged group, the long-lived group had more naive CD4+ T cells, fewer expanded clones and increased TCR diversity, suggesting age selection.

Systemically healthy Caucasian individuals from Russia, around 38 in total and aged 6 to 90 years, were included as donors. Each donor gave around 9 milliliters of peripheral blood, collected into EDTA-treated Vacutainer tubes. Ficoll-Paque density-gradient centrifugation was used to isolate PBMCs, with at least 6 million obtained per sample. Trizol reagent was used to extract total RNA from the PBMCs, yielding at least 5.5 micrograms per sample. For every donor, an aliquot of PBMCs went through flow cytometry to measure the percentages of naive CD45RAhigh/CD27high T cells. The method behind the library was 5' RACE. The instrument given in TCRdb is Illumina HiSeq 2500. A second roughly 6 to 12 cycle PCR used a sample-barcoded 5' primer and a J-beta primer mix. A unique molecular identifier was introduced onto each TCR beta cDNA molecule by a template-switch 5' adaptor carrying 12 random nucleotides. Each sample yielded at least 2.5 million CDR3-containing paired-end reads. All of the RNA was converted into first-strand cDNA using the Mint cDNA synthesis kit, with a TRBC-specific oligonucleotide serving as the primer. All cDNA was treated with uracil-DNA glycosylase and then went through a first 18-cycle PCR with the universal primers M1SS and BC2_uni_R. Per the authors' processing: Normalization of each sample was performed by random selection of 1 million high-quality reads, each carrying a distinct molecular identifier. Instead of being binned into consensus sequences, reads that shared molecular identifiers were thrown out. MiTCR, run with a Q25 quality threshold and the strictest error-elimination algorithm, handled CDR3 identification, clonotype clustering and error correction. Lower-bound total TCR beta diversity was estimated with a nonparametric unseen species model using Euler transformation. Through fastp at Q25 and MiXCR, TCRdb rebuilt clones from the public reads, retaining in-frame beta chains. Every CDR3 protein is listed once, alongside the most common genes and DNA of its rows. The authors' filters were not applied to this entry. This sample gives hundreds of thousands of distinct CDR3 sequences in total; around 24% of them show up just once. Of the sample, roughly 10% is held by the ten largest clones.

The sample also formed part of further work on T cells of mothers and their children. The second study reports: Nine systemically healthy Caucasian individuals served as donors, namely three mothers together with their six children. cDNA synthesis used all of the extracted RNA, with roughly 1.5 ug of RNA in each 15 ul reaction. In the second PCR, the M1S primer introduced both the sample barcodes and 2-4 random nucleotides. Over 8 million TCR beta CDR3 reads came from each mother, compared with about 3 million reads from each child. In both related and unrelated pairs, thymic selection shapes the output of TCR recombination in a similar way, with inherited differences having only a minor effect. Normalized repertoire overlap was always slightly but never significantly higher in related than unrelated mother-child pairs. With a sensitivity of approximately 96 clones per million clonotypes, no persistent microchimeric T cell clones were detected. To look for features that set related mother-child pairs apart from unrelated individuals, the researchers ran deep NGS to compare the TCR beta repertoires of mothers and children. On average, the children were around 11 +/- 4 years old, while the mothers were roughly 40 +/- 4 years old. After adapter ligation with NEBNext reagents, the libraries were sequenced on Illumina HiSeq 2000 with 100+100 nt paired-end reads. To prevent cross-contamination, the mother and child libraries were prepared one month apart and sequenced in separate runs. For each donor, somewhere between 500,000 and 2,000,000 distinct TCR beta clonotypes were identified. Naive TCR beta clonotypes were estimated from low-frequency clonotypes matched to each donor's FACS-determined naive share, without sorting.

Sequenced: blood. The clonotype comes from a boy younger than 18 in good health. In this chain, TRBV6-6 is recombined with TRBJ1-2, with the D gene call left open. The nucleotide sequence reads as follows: TGTGCCAGCAAACCCGGTCTGACATCTAACTATGGCTACACCTTC. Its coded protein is CASKPGLTSNYGYTF.